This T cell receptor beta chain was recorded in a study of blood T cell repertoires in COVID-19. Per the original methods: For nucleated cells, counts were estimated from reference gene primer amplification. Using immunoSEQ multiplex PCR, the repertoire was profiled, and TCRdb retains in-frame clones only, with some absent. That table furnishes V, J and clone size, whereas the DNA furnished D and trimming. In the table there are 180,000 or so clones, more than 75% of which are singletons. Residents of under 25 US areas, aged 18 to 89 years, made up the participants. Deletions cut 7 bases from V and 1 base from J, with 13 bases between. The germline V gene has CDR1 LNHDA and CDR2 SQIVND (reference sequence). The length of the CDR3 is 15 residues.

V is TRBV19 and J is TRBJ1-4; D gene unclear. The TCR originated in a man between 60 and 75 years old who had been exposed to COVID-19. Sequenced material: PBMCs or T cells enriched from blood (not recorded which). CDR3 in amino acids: CASTPWRGTNEKLFF. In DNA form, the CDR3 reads TGTGCCAGTACCCCCTGGCGCGGAACTAATGAAAAACTGTTTTTT.